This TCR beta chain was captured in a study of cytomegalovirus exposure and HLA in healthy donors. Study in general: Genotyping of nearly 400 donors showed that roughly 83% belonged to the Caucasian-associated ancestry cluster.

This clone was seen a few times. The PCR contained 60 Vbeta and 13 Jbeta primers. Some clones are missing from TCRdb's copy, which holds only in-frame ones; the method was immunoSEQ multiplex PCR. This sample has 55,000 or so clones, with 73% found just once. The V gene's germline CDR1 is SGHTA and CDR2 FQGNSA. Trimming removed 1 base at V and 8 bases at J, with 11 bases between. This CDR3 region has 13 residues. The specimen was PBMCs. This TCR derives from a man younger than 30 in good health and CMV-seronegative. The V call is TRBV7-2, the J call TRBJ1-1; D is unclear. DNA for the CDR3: TGTGCCAGCAGCTTAGTGCGGTCATCGGAAGCTTTCTTT. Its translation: CASSLVRSSEAFF.